The 21 T cell receptor beta chains in this list originate from one sample, sequenced in a study of blood T cell repertoires in COVID-19. Clones were read by immunoSEQ multiplex PCR, and TCRdb kept only the in-frame ones, dropping some. This sample carries fewer than 150,000 clones, nearly 90% of them seen once, and the ten largest clones take approximately 3.9%. The specimen sequenced was peripheral blood. These receptors were collected from a woman between 55 and 75 years old with COVID-19, enrolled during active disease.

The J gene is TRBJ1-2, the V gene TRBV4-3; D unclear. The CDR3 runs 15 residues. Per the germline V gene, CDR1 is LGHNA and CDR2 is YSLEER. V shed 4 bases and J shed 8 bases, with 20 bases lying between them. The CDR3 nucleotides read TGCGCCAGCAGCCCCACCCTTGGAGGAGTAGGGGGCTACACCTTC. Its protein product is CASSPTLGGVGGYTF.

V is TRBV7-2 and J is TRBJ2-1; TRBD1 matches at 11 bases. The V segment lost 5 bases and the J segment 2 bases; nucleotides outside the gene matches: 14. This CDR3 has 19 amino acids. From germline, CDR1 is SGHTA and CDR2 FQGNSA. CDR3 nucleotides: TGTGCCAGCAGCCCGAGGGACAGGGGGACCTTAGACCCCTACAATGAGCAGTTCTTC. It yields the protein CASSPRDRGTLDPYNEQFF.

The chain is built from TRBV6-2 or TRBV6-3 and TRBJ2-2; D possibly corresponds to TRBD1 (5 bases). CDR3 size: 13 residues. The V gene lost 5 bases and the J gene lost 7 bases, with 11 bases spanning the gap. CDR1 and CDR2 from the germline V gene are MNHEY and SVGEGT. CDR3 region: CASSLRDNGELFF. Here the CDR3 DNA reads TGTGCCAGCAGTCTCAGGGATAACGGGGAGCTGTTTTTT.

The chain has TRBV24-1 and TRBJ2-2; 9 bases are shared with TRBD1. This CDR3 has 13 residues. Germline V gives CDR1 KGHDR, CDR2 SFDVKD. J gave up 10 bases and V 7 bases, and 6 bases lay outside the gene matches. The CDR3 sequence: CATSADRGVELFF. DNA of the CDR3: TGTGCCACCAGCGCGGACAGGGGTGTGGAGCTGTTTTTT.

This chain connects TRBV9 to TRBJ1-3; D is unclear. V was clipped by 3 bases and J by 1 base, with 11 bases between them. Germline CDR1 is SGDLS and CDR2 is YYNGEE. CDR3 length: 15 residues. This CDR3 reads CASSAGGLSGNTIYF. For the CDR3, the DNA is TGTGCCAGCAGCGCCGGAGGGTTGTCTGGAAACACCATATATTTT.

This clone showed up just a few times. The CDR3 is CASSYVTGNPYGYTF. CDR3 coding DNA: TGTGCCAGCAGTTACGTTACAGGGAACCCCTATGGCTACACCTTC. This chain connects TRBV6-5 to TRBJ1-2; D might be TRBD1 (6 bases). The germline V and J ends were trimmed by 2 bases and 4 bases, with 14 bases remaining between them. This CDR3 spans 15 amino acids. Per the germline V gene, CDR1 is MNHEY and CDR2 is SVGAGI.

V usage is TRBV11-1 and J usage is TRBJ2-3, with 7 bases aligning to TRBD1. The CDR3 spans 15 residues. J lost 0 bases, V lost 4 bases, and 4 bases had no gene match. CDR1 is SGHAT and CDR2 is FQDESV in the germline V gene (reference sequence). This CDR3 is CASSYGTASTDTQYF. As DNA, the CDR3 is TGTGCCAGCAGCTACGGGACAGCTAGCACAGATACGCAGTATTTT.

The chain couples TRBV2 to TRBJ1-2; 7 bases align to TRBD1. Germline CDR1 SNHLY, CDR2 FYNNEI. V lost 1 base and J lost 2; bases outside the gene matches: 1. CDR3 length: 14 residues. The CDR3 region has the DNA TGTGCCAGCAGTGAAGGGACAGGAAACTATGGCTACACCTTC. Protein sequence: CASSEGTGNYGYTF.

The genes are TRBV27 and TRBJ2-2, with 10 bases matching TRBD1. The CDR3 has 14 residues. V gave up 2 bases and J gave up 6 bases; unmatched junction bases: 0. Germline CDR1 MNHEY, CDR2 SMNVEV (reference sequence). The CDR3 loop is CASSLGTGAGELFF. As DNA, the CDR3 is TGTGCCAGCAGTTTAGGGACAGGGGCCGGGGAGCTGTTTTTT.

V is TRBV18 and J is TRBJ2-7, with TRBD1 identical over 12 bases. The CDR3 consists of 15 residues. In germline, CDR1 is KGHSH, CDR2 LQKENI. Trimming at V came to 2 bases and at J to 5 bases, leaving 4 bases not matched to a gene. For the CDR3, the DNA is TGTGCCAGCTCACCAGCGGGACAGGGGGCGGACGAGCAGTACTTC. This gives the protein CASSPAGQGADEQYF.

The gene calls are TRBV10-3 and TRBJ2-7; unclear D gene. The CDR3 is 14 amino acids. The V end was cut by 0 bases, the J end by 0 bases, with 6 bases between. Germline values: CDR1 ENHRY, CDR2 SYGVKD. The CDR3 here is CAISESPGSYEQYF. In DNA, the CDR3 is TGTGCCATCAGTGAGTCTCCGGGCTCCTACGAGCAGTACTTC.

CDR3: CASSHDNKHNSPLHF. The CDR3 nucleotides are TGTGCCAGCAGCCACGATAATAAGCATAATTCACCCCTCCACTTT. The chain couples TRBV3-1 (or the pseudogene TRBV3-2) to TRBJ1-6; D ambiguous. Germline assignment: CDR1 LGHDT and CDR2 YNNKEL (reference sequence). Trimming took 3 bases from V and 5 from J, leaving 11 bases between them. CDR3 size: 15 residues.

This chain uses TRBV27 with TRBJ1-2; D unresolved. Germline-derived CDR1 and CDR2 are MNHEY and SMNVEV (reference sequence). The CDR3 has 17 residues. Deletions cut 9 bases from V and 6 bases from J, with 29 bases between. The CDR3 DNA reads as TGTGCCAGTTCCACCCGGGCAGGCGCACTGACTAGGAATGGCTACACCTTC. Translation: CASSTRAGALTRNGYTF.

The chain is built from TRBV7-2 and TRBJ2-7; possible D gene TRBD2, 5 bases. The CDR3 covers 14 residues. V lost 5 bases to trimming and J lost 2 bases, with 13 bases between them. Germline CDR1 SGHTA, CDR2 FQGNSA. The CDR3 sequence: CASSQEGTTYEQYF. The CDR3 nucleotides are TGTGCCAGCAGCCAAGAGGGTACGACCTACGAGCAGTACTTC.

The chain is built from TRBV7-2 and TRBJ1-1, with D perhaps matching TRBD1 (5 bases). The CDR3 length is 15 residues. With 8 bases removed from V and 2 bases from J, the gap between germline ends came to 18 bases. CDR1 is SGHTA, CDR2 FQGNSA, per germline. The CDR3 region has the DNA TGTGCCAGCGTTGAAAAAAGGGGAATTAACACTGAAGCTTTCTTT. Its translation: CASVEKRGINTEAFF.

This clone showed up just a few times. This chain joins TRBV5-4 and TRBJ1-2, with D possibly matching TRBD1 (5 bases). Germline V gene data show CDR1 as SGHNT and CDR2 as YYREEE (reference sequence). Trimming took off 4 bases at V and 6 bases at J, with 19 bases between the two ends. The CDR3 covers 15 residues. The CDR3: CASSPGNRLIHGYTF. The CDR3 coding sequence is TGTGCCAGCAGCCCCGGAAACAGGCTCATCCATGGCTACACCTTC.

This rearrangement joins TRBV19 to TRBJ1-5; D perhaps matches TRBD1 (6 bases). This CDR3 contains 13 residues. V was trimmed by 5 bases and J by 6 bases, leaving 11 bases between them. In germline, CDR1 is LNHDA, CDR2 SQIVND (reference sequence). The CDR3 DNA is TGTGCCAGTAGTCGGGGGGCTAGTCAGCCCCAGCATTTT. Its protein is CASSRGASQPQHF.

The chain has TRBV5-1 and TRBJ1-1; the D is unclear. CDR3 length equals 14 residues. The V and J ends lost 0 bases and 4 bases respectively, with 10 bases between them. Looked up from germline, CDR1 is SGHRS and CDR2 is YFSETQ. The CDR3 is CASSLGQRVTEAFF. In DNA form, the CDR3 reads TGCGCCAGCAGCTTGGGGCAGCGAGTCACTGAAGCTTTCTTT.

This rearrangement joins TRBV12-3 or TRBV12-4 to TRBJ2-1; D is uncertain. The CDR3 contains 11 residues. With 6 bases removed from V and 5 bases from J, the gap between germline ends came to 5 bases. The CDR3: CASSQNNEQFF. In nucleotides, the CDR3 is TGTGCCAGCAGCCAAAACAATGAGCAGTTCTTC.

The CDR3 region is CASSYSPGTIYGYTF. The CDR3 nucleotides are TGTGCCAGCAGTTATTCCCCCGGGACAATCTATGGCTACACCTTC. This chain joins TRBV6-2 or TRBV6-3 and TRBJ1-2; D possibly corresponds to TRBD1 (6 bases). Trimming pared 3 bases from V and 4 bases from J, leaving 15 bases between. CDR3 length: 15 amino acids. Germline V gene lookup returns CDR1 MNHEY and CDR2 SVGEGT.

The chain uses TRBV18 and TRBJ2-6; 7 nucleotides match TRBD1. The V and J ends lost 8 bases and 0 bases, in that order; junction bases with no gene match: 10. The CDR3 has 17 residues. Germline V gene lookup returns CDR1 KGHSH and CDR2 LQKENI. The CDR3: CASRPGTVYSGANVLTF. The CDR3 DNA follows: TGTGCCAGCAGACCCGGGACAGTCTACTCTGGGGCCAACGTCCTGACTTTC.